This TCR beta chain was sequenced during a study of blood T cell repertoires in COVID-19. The germline CDR1 and CDR2 sequences are LNHDA and SQIVND (reference sequence). With 5 bases removed from V and 7 bases from J, the gap between germline ends came to 17 bases. The length of the CDR3 is 15 residues. Either two negative PCRs, clearance, or symptom resolution qualified Cohort 3 donors as recovered. Original handling: Cell counts per sample came from amplifying reference gene primers. The data were produced by immunoSEQ multiplex PCR, yet TCRdb's version contains in-frame clones alone and is incomplete. That table gives V, J and clone size, and the DNA gave D and trimming. The sample contains some 110,000 clones, 84% of which appear only once. This clone was observed a few times.

The sequence came from a young woman who had recovered from COVID-19. The sequencing input was PBMCs or T cells enriched from blood (not recorded which). The chain employs TRBV19 and TRBJ2-2; a possible D gene is TRBD2 (6 bases). This CDR3 reads CASSVTSSASGELFF. The CDR3 DNA follows: TGTGCCAGTAGTGTAACCTCTAGCGCAAGCGGGGAGCTGTTTTTT.